These 8 T cell receptor beta chains originate from one sample sequenced in a study of cytomegalovirus exposure and HLA in healthy donors. Both 60 Vbeta primers and 13 Jbeta primers went into the PCR. Produced via immunoSEQ multiplex PCR; TCRdb's table is partial and in-frame only. The sample includes roughly 150,000 clones, around 80% of them seen just once. Sequencing input: PBMCs. All receptors derive from a man between 18 and 29 years old in good health and CMV-seropositive.

The V gene is TRBV30, the J gene TRBJ2-7, with a possible D match to TRBD1 (6 bases). The germline gives CDR1 GTSNPN, CDR2 SVGIG (reference sequence). Trimming cost V 4 bases and J 6 bases, with 13 bases left between them. CDR3 length: 12 amino acids. The CDR3 region is CAWKAGASEQYF. As DNA, the CDR3 is TGTGCCTGGAAGGCAGGGGCTTCCGAGCAGTACTTC.

The rearrangement links TRBV2 to TRBJ2-7, with a weak D call TRBD2 (5 bases). The V gene's germline CDR1 is SNHLY and CDR2 FYNNEI. The CDR3 is made up of 15 amino acids. V was cut by 0 bases and J by 5 bases, with 14 bases left in between. CDR3 coding DNA: TGTGCCAGCAGTGAAGCGAGGCTAGCAAGGCACGAGCAGTACTTC. Its translation is CASSEARLARHEQYF.

The chain uses TRBV28 and TRBJ2-7; tentative D call: TRBD2 (5 bases). This CDR3 comprises 14 residues. Germline lookup yields CDR1 MDHEN and CDR2 SYDVKM. V was cut by 2 bases and J by 2 bases, with 10 bases left in between. For the CDR3, the DNA is TGTGCCAGCAGTTTAACAGCGGATACCTACGAGCAGTACTTC. Translating gives CASSLTADTYEQYF.

This chain links TRBV6-5 with TRBJ2-1; 10 bases line up with TRBD2. Per germline, CDR1 MNHEY and CDR2 SVGAGI. Trimming took 5 bases from V and 6 from J; bases not matched to a gene: 4. The length of the CDR3 is 14 residues. CDR3 amino acids: CASSRTSGTNEQFF. CDR3 sequence (DNA): TGTGCCAGCAGTCGGACTAGCGGAACCAATGAGCAGTTCTTC.

This chain uses TRBV13 with TRBJ2-1, with 13 nucleotides matching TRBD2. CDR1 PRHDT and CDR2 FYEKMQ come from the germline V gene (reference sequence). J gave up 12 bases and V 0 bases, and 11 bases lay outside the gene matches. The CDR3 runs to 17 residues. The CDR3 DNA sequence: TGTGCCAGCAGCTTAGGTTATTGGACTAGCGGGAGCGAGGGGCAGTTCTTC. Translation: CASSLGYWTSGSEGQFF.

This sequence joins TRBV5-1 and TRBJ1-4; TRBD1 is a possible D gene (5 bases). CDR3 length: 14 amino acids. Germline assignment: CDR1 SGHRS and CDR2 YFSETQ. V shed 4 bases and J shed 3 bases, with 10 bases lying between them. The CDR3 loop reads CASSQTVPNEKLFF. The CDR3 DNA reads as TGCGCCAGCAGCCAGACAGTCCCTAATGAAAAACTGTTTTTT.

CDR3 DNA sequence: TGTGCCAGCACCCTGGGAGTGGGGAGCACAGATACGCAGTATTTT. Its protein product is CASTLGVGSTDTQYF. The chain employs TRBV7-9 and TRBJ2-3; D perhaps matches TRBD2 (5 bases). The germline V gene encodes CDR1 SEHNR and CDR2 FQNEAQ (reference sequence). The ends were cut back, 7 bases at V and 0 bases at J, with 14 bases in the middle. This CDR3 comprises 15 residues.

The V gene is TRBV28, the J gene TRBJ2-1; D is possibly TRBD2 (6 bases). This CDR3 contains 13 residues. Trimming stripped 7 bases from V and 8 bases from J, with 15 bases between. Germline CDR1 reads MDHEN; CDR2 reads SYDVKM. CDR3: CASIAPGVDEQFF. As DNA, the CDR3 is TGTGCCAGCATCGCACCGGGGGTCGATGAGCAGTTCTTC.